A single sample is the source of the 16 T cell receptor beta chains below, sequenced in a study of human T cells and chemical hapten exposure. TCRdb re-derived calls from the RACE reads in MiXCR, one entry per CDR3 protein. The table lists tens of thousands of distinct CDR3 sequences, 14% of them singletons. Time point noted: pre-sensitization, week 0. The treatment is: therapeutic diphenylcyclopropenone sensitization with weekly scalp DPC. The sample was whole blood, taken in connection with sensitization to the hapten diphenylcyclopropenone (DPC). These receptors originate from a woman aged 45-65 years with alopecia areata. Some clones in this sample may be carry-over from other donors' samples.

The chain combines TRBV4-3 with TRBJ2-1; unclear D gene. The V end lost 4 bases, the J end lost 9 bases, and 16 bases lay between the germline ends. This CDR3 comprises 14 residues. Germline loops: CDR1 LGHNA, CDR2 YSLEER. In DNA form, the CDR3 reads TGCGCCAGCAGCCCGACTCCGATGGACGGTGAGCAGTTCTTC. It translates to CASSPTPMDGEQFF.

For the CDR3, the DNA is TGCAGCGTTGAAGTCCCCCGGCCCGACTCCTACGAGCAGTACTTC. Translating gives CSVEVPRPDSYEQYF. This chain links TRBV29-1 with TRBJ2-7; no reliable D call. The CDR3 covers 15 residues. From germline, CDR1 is SQVTM and CDR2 ANQGSEA. V was pared by 1 base and J by 0 bases, with 13 bases between.

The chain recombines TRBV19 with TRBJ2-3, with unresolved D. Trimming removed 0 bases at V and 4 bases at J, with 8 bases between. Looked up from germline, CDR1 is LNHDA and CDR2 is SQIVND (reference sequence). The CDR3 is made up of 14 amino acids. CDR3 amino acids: CASSIDLESDTQYF. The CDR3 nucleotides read TGTGCCAGTAGTATAGATTTGGAGTCAGATACGCAGTATTTT.

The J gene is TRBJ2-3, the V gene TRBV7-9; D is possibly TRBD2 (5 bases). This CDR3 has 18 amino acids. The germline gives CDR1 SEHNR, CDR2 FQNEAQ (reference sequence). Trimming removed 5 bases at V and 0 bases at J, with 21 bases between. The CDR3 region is CASSPPRSGPRSTDTQYF. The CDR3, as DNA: TGTGCCAGCAGCCCCCCTAGAAGCGGACCAAGAAGCACAGATACGCAGTATTTT.

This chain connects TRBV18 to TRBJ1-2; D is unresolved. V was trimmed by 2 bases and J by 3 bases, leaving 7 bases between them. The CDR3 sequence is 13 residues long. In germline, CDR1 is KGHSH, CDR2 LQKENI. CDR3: CASSPEVDYGYTF. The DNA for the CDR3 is TGTGCCAGCTCACCAGAGGTTGACTATGGCTACACCTTC.

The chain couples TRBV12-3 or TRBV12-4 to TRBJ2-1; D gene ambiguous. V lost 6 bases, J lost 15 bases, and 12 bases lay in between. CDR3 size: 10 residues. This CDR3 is CASSLYTMFF. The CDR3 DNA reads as TGTGCCAGCAGCTTGTACACGATGTTCTTC.

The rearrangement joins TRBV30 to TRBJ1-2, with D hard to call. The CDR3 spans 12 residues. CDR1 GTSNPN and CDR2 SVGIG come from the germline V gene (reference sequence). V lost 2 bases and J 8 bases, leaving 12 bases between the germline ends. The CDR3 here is CAWSPIIEGYTF. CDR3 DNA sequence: TGTGCCTGGAGTCCAATTATAGAAGGCTACACCTTC.

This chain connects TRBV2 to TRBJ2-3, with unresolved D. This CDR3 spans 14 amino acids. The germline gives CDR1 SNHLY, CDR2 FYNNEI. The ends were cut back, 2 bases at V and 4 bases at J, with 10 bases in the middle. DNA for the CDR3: TGTGCCAGCAGTGAAAACTTACCCCCAGATACGCAGTATTTT. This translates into CASSENLPPDTQYF.

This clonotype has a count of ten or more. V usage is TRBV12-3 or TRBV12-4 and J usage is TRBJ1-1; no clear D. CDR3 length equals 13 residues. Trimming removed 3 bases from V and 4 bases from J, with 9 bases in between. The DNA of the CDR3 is TGTGCCAGCAGTTTGCGTAGAGGCACTGAAGCTTTCTTT. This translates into CASSLRRGTEAFF.

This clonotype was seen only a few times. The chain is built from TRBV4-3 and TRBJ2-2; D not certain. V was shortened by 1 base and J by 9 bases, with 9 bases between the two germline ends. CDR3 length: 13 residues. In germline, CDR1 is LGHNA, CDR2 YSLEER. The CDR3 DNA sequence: TGCGCCAGCAGCCAAGCCCTGACCTGGGAGCTGTTTTTT. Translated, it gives CASSQALTWELFF.

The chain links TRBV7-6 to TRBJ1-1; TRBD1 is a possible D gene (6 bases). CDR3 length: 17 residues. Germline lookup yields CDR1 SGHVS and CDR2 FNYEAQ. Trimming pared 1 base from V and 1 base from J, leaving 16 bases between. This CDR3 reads CASSLETRGARNTEAFF. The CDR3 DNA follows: TGTGCCAGCAGCTTAGAAACCAGGGGCGCAAGGAACACTGAAGCTTTCTTT.

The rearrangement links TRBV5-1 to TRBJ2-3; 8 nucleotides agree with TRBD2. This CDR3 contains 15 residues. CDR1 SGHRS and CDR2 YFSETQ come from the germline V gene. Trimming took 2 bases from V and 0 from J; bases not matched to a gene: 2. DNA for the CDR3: TGCGCCAGCAGCTTCTCTAGCGGGAGCACAGATACGCAGTATTTT. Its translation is CASSFSSGSTDTQYF.

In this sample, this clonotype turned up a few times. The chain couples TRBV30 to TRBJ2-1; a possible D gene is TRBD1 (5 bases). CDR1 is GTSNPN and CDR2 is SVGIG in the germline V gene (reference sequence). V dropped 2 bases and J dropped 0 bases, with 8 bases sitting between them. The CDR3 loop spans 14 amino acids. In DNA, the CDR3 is TGTGCCTGGAGTTCAGGGTTCTCCTACAATGAGCAGTTCTTC. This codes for CAWSSGFSYNEQFF.

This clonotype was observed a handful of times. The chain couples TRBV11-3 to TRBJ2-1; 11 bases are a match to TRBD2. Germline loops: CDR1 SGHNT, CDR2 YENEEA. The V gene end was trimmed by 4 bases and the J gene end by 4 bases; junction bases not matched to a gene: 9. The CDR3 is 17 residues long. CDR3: CASSSRQLAGEYNEQFF. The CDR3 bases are TGTGCCAGCAGCTCGAGGCAACTAGCGGGAGAGTACAATGAGCAGTTCTTC.

CDR3 in amino acids: CASSQREGEAFF. CDR3 coding DNA: TGTGCCAGCAGCCAGAGGGAGGGGGAAGCTTTCTTT. The chain combines TRBV7-9 with TRBJ1-1, with TRBD1 as a possible D gene (5 bases). Germline CDR1 is SEHNR and CDR2 is FQNEAQ (reference sequence). The CDR3 sequence is 12 residues long. The germline V and J ends were trimmed by 5 bases and 8 bases, with 12 bases remaining between them.

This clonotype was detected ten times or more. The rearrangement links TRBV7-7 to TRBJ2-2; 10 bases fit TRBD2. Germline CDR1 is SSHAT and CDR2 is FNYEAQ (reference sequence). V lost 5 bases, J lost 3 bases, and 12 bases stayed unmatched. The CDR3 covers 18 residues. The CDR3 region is CASSRRVGLAEHTGELFF. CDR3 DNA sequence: TGTGCCAGCAGCCGACGTGTCGGACTAGCGGAGCACACCGGGGAGCTGTTTTTT.